A selection of T cell receptor beta chains follows, all from one sample in a study of T cell responses to AZD1222 COVID-19 vaccine. This table comes from immunoSEQ multiplex PCR, and its TCRdb copy is limited to in-frame clones, with some not included. Of about 140,000 clones in the sample, approximately 90% are singletons; the top ten hold around 5%. The sample here was peripheral blood, taken on day 0 of AZD1222 vaccination. These TCRs come from an adult in good health. Both conserved end residues are part of each CDR3. The order of the fields is J gene, CDR3 length, D gene, V gene, clone size, CDR3 DNA, CDR3 protein. D genes are given only for firm matches. Part of the rows lack a size; the others show once, few, many or a class for expanded clones.

J gene: TRBJ2-1
CDR3 length: 16
D gene: .
V gene: TRBV15
clone size: .
CDR3 DNA: TGTGCCACCGCCTCGAACCGGGACTCCGGGATATGGGAGCAGTTCTTC
CDR3 protein: CATASNRDSGIWEQFF

J gene: TRBJ1-2
CDR3 length: 15
D gene: .
V gene: TRBV27
clone size: .
CDR3 DNA: TGTGCCAGCAGTCCCCTCGGGGGCGCGGACTATGGCTACACCTTC
CDR3 protein: CASSPLGGADYGYTF

J gene: TRBJ2-7
CDR3 length: 14
D gene: .
V gene: TRBV7-8
clone size: .
CDR3 DNA: TGTGCCAGCAGCTTAGGCGGCAGGGACTACGAGCAGTACTTC
CDR3 protein: CASSLGGRDYEQYF

J gene: TRBJ2-3
CDR3 length: 16
D gene: TRBD2
V gene: TRBV28
clone size: .
CDR3 DNA: TGTGCCAGCAGTGACAGCGGGAGAGCTTTCACAGATACGCAGTATTTT
CDR3 protein: CASSDSGRAFTDTQYF

J gene: TRBJ2-7
CDR3 length: 17
D gene: .
V gene: TRBV21-1
clone size: .
CDR3 DNA: TGTGCCAGCAGCAAAGCGGGACAGGGGGCTGGTTCCTACGAGCAGTACTTC
CDR3 protein: CASSKAGQGAGSYEQYF

J gene: TRBJ2-1
CDR3 length: 16
D gene: TRBD2
V gene: TRBV6-1
clone size: .
CDR3 DNA: TGTGCCAGCAGTGAAAAGGGAGGGATCTACCACAATGAGCAGTTCTTC
CDR3 protein: CASSEKGGIYHNEQFF

J gene: TRBJ2-6
CDR3 length: 17
D gene: .
V gene: TRBV11-2
clone size: once
CDR3 DNA: TGTGCCAGCAGAGACAGGCTAACCCGCTCTGGGGCCAACGTCCTGACTTTC
CDR3 protein: CASRDRLTRSGANVLTF

J gene: TRBJ2-3
CDR3 length: 17
D gene: TRBD2
V gene: TRBV27
clone size: .
CDR3 DNA: TGTGCCAGCAGTCCACCAAGGGGACTAGAAGACGAGGGCACGCAGTATTTT
CDR3 protein: CASSPPRGLEDEGTQYF

J gene: TRBJ2-4
CDR3 length: 13
D gene: TRBD2
V gene: TRBV7-9
clone size: .
CDR3 DNA: TGTGCCAGCAGCTTTAGGCGGGAGGGCATTCAGTACTTC
CDR3 protein: CASSFRREGIQYF

J gene: TRBJ1-2
CDR3 length: 12
D gene: TRBD1
V gene: TRBV2
clone size: .
CDR3 DNA: TGTGCCAGCAGTAGGGACAGCTATGGCTACACCTTC
CDR3 protein: CASSRDSYGYTF

J gene: TRBJ1-4
CDR3 length: 14
D gene: TRBD1
V gene: TRBV30
clone size: .
CDR3 DNA: TGTGCCTGGAGGTCGGGACAGGGTAATGAAAAACTGTTTTTT
CDR3 protein: CAWRSGQGNEKLFF

J gene: TRBJ1-2
CDR3 length: 14
D gene: .
V gene: TRBV28
clone size: .
CDR3 DNA: TGTGCCAGCGGGTACAGAACAGGGAACTATGGCTACACCTTC
CDR3 protein: CASGYRTGNYGYTF

J gene: TRBJ2-7
CDR3 length: 13
D gene: .
V gene: TRBV7-9
clone size: .
CDR3 DNA: TGTGCCAGCAGCTTCGGACAAGGAGACGAGCAGTACTTC
CDR3 protein: CASSFGQGDEQYF

J gene: TRBJ2-7
CDR3 length: 14
D gene: TRBD1
V gene: TRBV5-1
clone size: .
CDR3 DNA: TGCGCCAGCAGCTTGGGGACAGGAACCTACGAGCAGTACTTC
CDR3 protein: CASSLGTGTYEQYF

J gene: TRBJ1-2
CDR3 length: 16
D gene: .
V gene: TRBV18
clone size: .
CDR3 DNA: TGTGCCAGCTCACCGCCGTTTGGGCAGGAAATCTATGGCTACACCTTC
CDR3 protein: CASSPPFGQEIYGYTF

J gene: TRBJ1-1
CDR3 length: 12
D gene: .
V gene: TRBV7-8
clone size: .
CDR3 DNA: TGTGCCAGCAGCCCAAGGACCACTGAAGCTTTCTTT
CDR3 protein: CASSPRTTEAFF

J gene: TRBJ2-5
CDR3 length: 14
D gene: .
V gene: TRBV6-5
clone size: .
CDR3 DNA: TGTGCCAGCCTCGGACACACCGTGCGAGAGACCCAGTACTTC
CDR3 protein: CASLGHTVRETQYF

J gene: TRBJ2-2
CDR3 length: 17
D gene: TRBD1
V gene: TRBV11-3
clone size: .
CDR3 DNA: TGTGCCAGCAGCTTAGGTCGTGGACAGGGGAACACCGGGGAGCTGTTTTTT
CDR3 protein: CASSLGRGQGNTGELFF

J gene: TRBJ1-2
CDR3 length: 11
D gene: .
V gene: TRBV24-1
clone size: .
CDR3 DNA: TGTGCCACCAGTGATTACAGCGGCTACACCTTC
CDR3 protein: CATSDYSGYTF

J gene: TRBJ1-5
CDR3 length: 16
D gene: TRBD1
V gene: TRBV6-5
clone size: .
CDR3 DNA: TGTGCCAGCAGTTATACTACAGGGGGTCCCAATCAGCCCCAGCATTTT
CDR3 protein: CASSYTTGGPNQPQHF

J gene: TRBJ1-1
CDR3 length: 14
D gene: TRBD1
V gene: TRBV28
clone size: .
CDR3 DNA: TGTGCCAGCACCATGACAGGGTTTGCAGCTGAAGCTTTCTTT
CDR3 protein: CASTMTGFAAEAFF

J gene: TRBJ1-2
CDR3 length: 15
D gene: .
V gene: TRBV4-2
clone size: .
CDR3 DNA: TGTGCCAGCAGCCAAGGACCGGGACAATCATATGGCTACACCTTC
CDR3 protein: CASSQGPGQSYGYTF

J gene: TRBJ1-5
CDR3 length: 13
D gene: .
V gene: TRBV2
clone size: .
CDR3 DNA: TGTGCCAGCTCCCGCGGCGGCAATCAGCCCCAGCATTTT
CDR3 protein: CASSRGGNQPQHF

J gene: TRBJ1-1
CDR3 length: 15
D gene: TRBD1
V gene: TRBV28
clone size: .
CDR3 DNA: TGTGCCAGCAGTTTACCCGACAGGGTGAACACTGAAGCTTTCTTT
CDR3 protein: CASSLPDRVNTEAFF

J gene: TRBJ2-7
CDR3 length: 14
D gene: TRBD2
V gene: TRBV6-2/TRBV6-3
clone size: .
CDR3 DNA: TGTGCCAGCAGTTACTCGGGACTAGCCTACGAGCAGTACTTC
CDR3 protein: CASSYSGLAYEQYF

J gene: TRBJ1-5
CDR3 length: 15
D gene: TRBD1
V gene: TRBV7-2
clone size: .
CDR3 DNA: TGTGCCAGCAGCTTAGTTACAGGGGGCAATCAGCCCCAGCATTTT
CDR3 protein: CASSLVTGGNQPQHF

J gene: TRBJ2-4
CDR3 length: 14
D gene: .
V gene: TRBV15
clone size: .
CDR3 DNA: TGTGCCACCCGGGACACCCTTTCCAAAAACATTCAGTACTTC
CDR3 protein: CATRDTLSKNIQYF

J gene: TRBJ1-6
CDR3 length: 14
D gene: .
V gene: TRBV2
clone size: once
CDR3 DNA: TGTGCCAGCAGTCCTCGGGGCGAGAATTCACCCCTCCACTTT
CDR3 protein: CASSPRGENSPLHF

J gene: TRBJ2-7
CDR3 length: 14
D gene: TRBD1
V gene: TRBV4-3
clone size: .
CDR3 DNA: TGCGCCAGCAGCCCAAGGACAGGGCCCTACGAGCAGTACTTC
CDR3 protein: CASSPRTGPYEQYF

J gene: TRBJ2-5
CDR3 length: 14
D gene: .
V gene: TRBV11-3
clone size: .
CDR3 DNA: TGTGCCAGCAGCGAACGGACTTACCAAGAGACCCAGTACTTC
CDR3 protein: CASSERTYQETQYF

J gene: TRBJ1-1
CDR3 length: 17
D gene: TRBD1
V gene: TRBV7-9
clone size: .
CDR3 DNA: TGTGCCAGCAGCCGCCCGGGACAGGGATTGGGGGGCACTGAAGCTTTCTTT
CDR3 protein: CASSRPGQGLGGTEAFF

J gene: TRBJ1-1
CDR3 length: 14
D gene: .
V gene: TRBV30
clone size: .
CDR3 DNA: TGTGCCTGGAGTGTAGGGGGGGCAGGCACTGAAGCTTTCTTT
CDR3 protein: CAWSVGGAGTEAFF

J gene: TRBJ1-2
CDR3 length: 12
D gene: .
V gene: TRBV30
clone size: .
CDR3 DNA: TGTGCCTGGTATCTGCCAGGGTCTGGCTACACCTTC
CDR3 protein: CAWYLPGSGYTF

J gene: TRBJ2-3
CDR3 length: 14
D gene: .
V gene: TRBV3-1/TRBV3-2
clone size: .
CDR3 DNA: TGTGCCAGCAGCCTTGGGACACCCACAGATACGCAGTATTTT
CDR3 protein: CASSLGTPTDTQYF

J gene: TRBJ2-4
CDR3 length: 14
D gene: .
V gene: TRBV19
clone size: .
CDR3 DNA: TGTGCCAGTACCCCGGGGGCCTCAAAGCGCATTCAGTACTTC
CDR3 protein: CASTPGASKRIQYF

J gene: TRBJ2-4
CDR3 length: 15
D gene: .
V gene: TRBV28
clone size: .
CDR3 DNA: TGTGCCAGCAGTTATCTGCAGGGGCGATCGGACATTCAGTACTTC
CDR3 protein: CASSYLQGRSDIQYF

J gene: TRBJ1-3
CDR3 length: 20
D gene: .
V gene: TRBV11-3
clone size: .
CDR3 DNA: TGTGCCAGCAGCGCTCCCCCGGGACACCTTATACCGAGCTCTGGAAACACCATATATTTT
CDR3 protein: CASSAPPGHLIPSSGNTIYF

J gene: TRBJ2-2
CDR3 length: 16
D gene: .
V gene: TRBV6-5
clone size: .
CDR3 DNA: TGTGCCAGCAGTTACTATCCTAAGTTGAACACCGGGGAGCTGTTTTTT
CDR3 protein: CASSYYPKLNTGELFF

J gene: TRBJ1-1
CDR3 length: 11
D gene: TRBD1
V gene: TRBV4-3
clone size: .
CDR3 DNA: TGCGCCAGCGGACAGGCGGGTGAAGCTTTCTTT
CDR3 protein: CASGQAGEAFF

J gene: TRBJ2-7
CDR3 length: 15
D gene: TRBD2
V gene: TRBV9
clone size: .
CDR3 DNA: TGTGCCAGCAGCGTAGCAGGGACTAGCGACTACGAGCAGTACTTC
CDR3 protein: CASSVAGTSDYEQYF

J gene: TRBJ2-1
CDR3 length: 16
D gene: TRBD2
V gene: TRBV5-4
clone size: .
CDR3 DNA: TGTGCCAGCAGCTTGGAGAGCGGGAGGGCCCTCAATGAGCAGTTCTTC
CDR3 protein: CASSLESGRALNEQFF

J gene: TRBJ1-2
CDR3 length: 14
D gene: .
V gene: TRBV18
clone size: .
CDR3 DNA: TGTGCCAGCTCACCGGGACTCGGATTCTATGGCTACACCTTC
CDR3 protein: CASSPGLGFYGYTF

J gene: TRBJ2-7
CDR3 length: 15
D gene: .
V gene: TRBV7-2
clone size: .
CDR3 DNA: TGTGCCAGCAGCTTAGCGGGAGGGGGTATCTACGAGCAGTACTTC
CDR3 protein: CASSLAGGGIYEQYF

J gene: TRBJ2-7
CDR3 length: 13
D gene: .
V gene: TRBV6-6
clone size: .
CDR3 DNA: TGTGCCAGCAGTCCCTCTGTACCCTACGAGCAGTACTTC
CDR3 protein: CASSPSVPYEQYF

J gene: TRBJ1-5
CDR3 length: 14
D gene: .
V gene: TRBV28
clone size: .
CDR3 DNA: TGTGCCAGCAGTTACGGGGGCGGAAATCAGCCCCAGCATTTT
CDR3 protein: CASSYGGGNQPQHF

J gene: TRBJ2-7
CDR3 length: 13
D gene: .
V gene: TRBV9
clone size: few
CDR3 DNA: TGTGCCAGCGGGGGTTTGAGCTCCTACGAGCAGTACTTC
CDR3 protein: CASGGLSSYEQYF

J gene: TRBJ2-7
CDR3 length: 16
D gene: TRBD2
V gene: TRBV11-3
clone size: .
CDR3 DNA: TGTGCCAGCAGCCCGACCGGGACTAGCGGGAGATACGAGCAGTACTTC
CDR3 protein: CASSPTGTSGRYEQYF

J gene: TRBJ2-4
CDR3 length: 16
D gene: .
V gene: TRBV15
clone size: .
CDR3 DNA: TGTGCCACCAGCAGAGATCCGGCAGGAGCCAAAAACATTCAGTACTTC
CDR3 protein: CATSRDPAGAKNIQYF

J gene: TRBJ1-6
CDR3 length: 17
D gene: .
V gene: TRBV11-2
clone size: .
CDR3 DNA: TGTGCCAGCAGCTTAGAGTGGACCGGGGGAAGAAATTCACCCCTCCACTTT
CDR3 protein: CASSLEWTGGRNSPLHF

J gene: TRBJ2-1
CDR3 length: 20
D gene: TRBD2
V gene: TRBV14
clone size: .
CDR3 DNA: TGTGCCAGCAGCCAAGGCTTCTTAGCGGGAGGCCCACTCCAAGGTGATGAGCAGTTCTTC
CDR3 protein: CASSQGFLAGGPLQGDEQFF

J gene: TRBJ2-7
CDR3 length: 12
D gene: .
V gene: TRBV4-2
clone size: .
CDR3 DNA: TGTGCCAGCAGCCAAGATCTGGACGAGCAGTACTTC
CDR3 protein: CASSQDLDEQYF

J gene: TRBJ2-7
CDR3 length: 14
D gene: TRBD2
V gene: TRBV27
clone size: .
CDR3 DNA: TGTGCCAGCAGTCGACTAGCGGGGTCCTACGAGCAGTACTTC
CDR3 protein: CASSRLAGSYEQYF

J gene: TRBJ1-5
CDR3 length: 15
D gene: TRBD1
V gene: TRBV28
clone size: .
CDR3 DNA: TGTGCCAGCAGCCTCACAGGGGGCGGCAATCAGCCCCAGCATTTT
CDR3 protein: CASSLTGGGNQPQHF

J gene: TRBJ2-5
CDR3 length: 13
D gene: .
V gene: TRBV7-2
clone size: .
CDR3 DNA: TGTGCCAGCAGCTTTAGCGGACAAGAGACCCAGTACTTC
CDR3 protein: CASSFSGQETQYF

J gene: TRBJ1-1
CDR3 length: 15
D gene: TRBD1
V gene: TRBV7-2
clone size: .
CDR3 DNA: TGTGCCAGCAGCCCAACAGGGGGCGGCAACACTGAAGCTTTCTTT
CDR3 protein: CASSPTGGGNTEAFF

J gene: TRBJ1-1
CDR3 length: 17
D gene: .
V gene: TRBV5-4
clone size: .
CDR3 DNA: TGTGCCAGCAGCTTTTTCTTTCGTGGGGGCGCGGACACTGAAGCTTTCTTT
CDR3 protein: CASSFFFRGGADTEAFF